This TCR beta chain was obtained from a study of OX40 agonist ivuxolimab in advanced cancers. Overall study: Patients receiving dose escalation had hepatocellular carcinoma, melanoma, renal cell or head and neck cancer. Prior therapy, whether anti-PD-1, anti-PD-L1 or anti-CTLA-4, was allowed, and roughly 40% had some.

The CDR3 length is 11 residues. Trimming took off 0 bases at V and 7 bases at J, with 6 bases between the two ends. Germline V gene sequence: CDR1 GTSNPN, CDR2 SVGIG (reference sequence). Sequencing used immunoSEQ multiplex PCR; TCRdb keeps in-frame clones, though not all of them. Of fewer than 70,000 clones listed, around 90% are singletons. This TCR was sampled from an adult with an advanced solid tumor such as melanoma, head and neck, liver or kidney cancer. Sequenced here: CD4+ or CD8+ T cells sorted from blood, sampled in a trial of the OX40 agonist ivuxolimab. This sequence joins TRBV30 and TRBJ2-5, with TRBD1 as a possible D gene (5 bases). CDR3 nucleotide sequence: TGTGCCTGGAGTGTCACAGGGACCCAGTACTTC. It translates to CAWSVTGTQYF.